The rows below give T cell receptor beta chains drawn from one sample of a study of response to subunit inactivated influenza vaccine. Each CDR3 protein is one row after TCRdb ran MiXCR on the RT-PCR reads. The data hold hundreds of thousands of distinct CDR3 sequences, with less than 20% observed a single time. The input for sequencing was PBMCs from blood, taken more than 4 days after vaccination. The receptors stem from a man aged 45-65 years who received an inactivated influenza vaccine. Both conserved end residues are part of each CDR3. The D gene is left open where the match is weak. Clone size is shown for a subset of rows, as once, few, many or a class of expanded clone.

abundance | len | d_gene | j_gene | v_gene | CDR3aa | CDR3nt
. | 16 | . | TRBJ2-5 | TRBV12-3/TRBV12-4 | CASSSGAAAYQETQYF | TGTGCCAGCAGTTCAGGGGCCGCGGCGTACCAAGAGACCCAGTACTTC
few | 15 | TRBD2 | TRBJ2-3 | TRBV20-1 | CSARRTSGGSDTQYF | TGCAGTGCTAGACGGACTAGCGGGGGATCTGATACGCAGTATTTT
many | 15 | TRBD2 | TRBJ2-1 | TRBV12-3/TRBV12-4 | CASSHSGRAYNEQFF | TGTGCCAGCAGTCATAGCGGGAGGGCCTACAATGAGCAGTTCTTC
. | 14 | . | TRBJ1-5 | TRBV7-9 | CASSLDGSYQPQHF | TGTGCCAGCAGTTTGGACGGATCGTATCAGCCCCAGCATTTT
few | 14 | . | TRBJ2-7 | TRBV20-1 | CSARTPGHLYEQYF | TGCAGTGCTAGAACCCCCGGACACCTCTACGAGCAGTACTTC
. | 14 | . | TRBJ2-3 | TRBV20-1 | CSARAAFSTDTQYF | TGCAGTGCTAGAGCGGCGTTTAGCACAGATACGCAGTATTTT
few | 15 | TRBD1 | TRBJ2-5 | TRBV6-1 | CASSITGQGRETQYF | TGTGCCAGCAGTATTACGGGACAGGGGAGGGAGACCCAGTACTTC
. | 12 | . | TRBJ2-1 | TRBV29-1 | CSVRLVHNEQFF | TGCAGCGTAAGACTAGTTCATAATGAGCAGTTCTTC
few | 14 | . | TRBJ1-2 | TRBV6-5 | CASSSFREVYGYTF | TGTGCCAGCAGTTCCTTCCGGGAGGTCTATGGCTACACCTTC
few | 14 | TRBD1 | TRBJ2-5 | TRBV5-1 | CASSSDRALETQYF | TGCGCCAGCAGCTCCGACAGGGCCCTCGAGACCCAGTACTTC
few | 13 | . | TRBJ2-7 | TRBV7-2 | CASSLSSGDEQYF | TGTGCCAGCAGCTTATCGAGTGGGGACGAGCAGTACTTC